This TCR beta chain is from a study of shared clonotypes between healthy human individuals (TCRdb year 2020). Context from the whole study: The cohort comprised two women and a few men aged 18 to 49 years. For each donor, CD4 naive and CD4 memory were each given three plates, CD8 naive was given two plates, and CD8 memory was given one plate. Between about 0.94 and 10 billion PBMCs per donor were obtained by leukapheresis. The study deeply sequenced blood TCR repertoires of 5 or 6 healthy adults to estimate repertoire size and the extent of clonotype sharing between individuals. To increase sequencing depth and limit assay-specific biases, different laboratories used diverse techniques to prepare libraries and sequence TCR repertoires.

The donors were healthy, HIV-negative adults who had no recently reported acute infections or vaccinations. All donors were Caucasian adults living in Nashville, Tennessee, USA. CD4+ T cells were enriched by magnetic negative selection; naive cells were then positively selected on CD45RA, and the negative fraction formed the memory subset. Blood was collected by leukapheresis, and PBMCs were isolated by Ficoll-Histopaque density gradient centrifugation and then cryopreserved in liquid nitrogen vapor phase. Analytical flow cytometry was used to check the purity and quantity of each magnetically sorted T cell population. Genomic DNA was isolated from each sorted fraction and quantified by UV absorbance on a Nanodrop 2000c. Here is what the overall study found, with its caveats: Pairwise subsampling led to the expectation that sequencing depth would affect the degree of clonotype sharing among donors. Even with the large sequencing depth, rarefaction of the sorted-subset datasets indicated that sequencing was incomplete. Because the study included a small number of donors, the genetic and exposure-history diversity represented was limited. Naive subsets generally had larger estimated clonotype richness than memory subsets did. Sampling was restricted to blood, and TCR repertoires in tissues likely differ from the TCR repertoires found in blood. When several donors were compared, the shared fraction of clonotypes was around 5% for naive CD4, about 4% for naive CD8, more than 2% for memory CD4, and 0.4% for memory CD8. Higher generation probabilities were observed for clonotypes shared by all four sorted-subset donors than for non-shared clonotypes.

With regard to this clone: Its antigen remains unidentified. No clone much larger than this one lies a single base away; base qualities are absent.

The CDR3 goes from the cysteine to the phenylalanine over 15 residues. Only the CDR3 DNA stays, 45 bases, in frame from base 1. Reading the germline V gene gives CDR1 MNHGY and CDR2 SVAAGI. Trimming removed 2 bases from V and 2 bases from J; the gene matches leave 3 bases unexplained. Using the deep immunoSEQ assay, TCR CDR3 regions were amplified from genomic DNA by multiplex PCR. Extracted genomic DNA from each cell subset was spread evenly across all wells of several immunoSEQ 96-well plates, with each plate serving as a replicate. For sorted subsets, each replicate PCR was loaded with around 220 ng genomic DNA, equivalent to approximately 27,000 T cell genomes. Purified libraries were measured with a Qubit 3.0 fluorometer, size-checked on a Bioanalyzer 2100, and measured again with the KAPA Library Quantification kit. Every immunoSEQ 96-well plate was sequenced on a dedicated single-read 150-cycle Illumina NextSeq 550 flow cell. The paper's data handling went like this. Because the immunoSEQ output held only junctional sequences and lacked quality scores, the filtering could not match the filtering applied to full-length reads. Sequences were annotated with PyIR, a Python wrapper for IgBLAST v1.9, using IMGT germline references to assign V/J genes and CDR3. Reads were filtered out if the reads had weak V/J assignments (E-value above 1e-6), no CDR3, stop codons, out-of-frame junctions, or ambiguous translated residues. V3J clonotypes were defined by identical inferred V gene, J gene, and CDR3 amino acid sequence. To compute the percentage overlap between repertoires, the number of shared unique clonotypes was divided by the size of the smaller repertoire. Three approaches were used to assess repertoire richness: RTK rarefaction, the Chao1 estimator, and Recon v2.1 estimates of unobserved clonotypes. Generation probabilities were computed with OLGA for all TCRbeta clonotypes obtained by the gDNA method from several donors. TCRdb's version of the immuneACCESS table is confined to in-frame rearrangements and falls short of the full clone set. An unresolved V gene accounts for under half of the shortfall where checked; the remainder is of unknown origin. V, J and clone size reflect that table, while D and trimming were determined from the DNA. The sample profile shows more than 1.2 million clones; 98% of them were found once. The leading ten clones occupy about 0.4% of the sample.

The specimen sequenced was naive CD4+ T cells sorted from blood. Read against the paper, the sample's cell subset or site label means: CD45RA+ positively selected. Recombination linked TRBV6-9 to TRBJ2-7, and TRBD2 aligns with 10 junction nucleotides. This receptor was obtained from a man between 25 and 39 years old in good health. The CDR3 region has the sequence CASSYIAGGTYEQYF. The DNA sequence reads TGTGCCAGCAGTTATATAGCGGGAGGAACCTACGAGCAGTACTTC.